The 9 T cell receptor beta chains given below trace back to one sample, sequenced in a study of blood T cell repertoires in COVID-19. Sequencing used immunoSEQ multiplex PCR; TCRdb keeps in-frame clones, though not all of them. The sample holds more than 95,000 clones, 84% seen once. Input material: peripheral blood. These receptors were collected from a human donor in a cohort sampled during active or convalescent COVID-19.

Here the CDR3 reads CASSPGQGFTDTQYF. For the CDR3, the DNA is TGCGCCAGCAGCCCGGGACAGGGCTTCACAGATACGCAGTATTTT. The V and J genes are TRBV10-1 and TRBJ2-3, with 9 bases matching TRBD1. Germline V CDR1 and CDR2: WNHNN, SYGVQD (reference sequence). The CDR3 has 15 residues. Trimming removed 6 bases from V and 2 bases from J; junction bases left unmatched: 6.

The V and J genes are TRBV11-1 and TRBJ1-2; no firm D call. Germline loops: CDR1 SGHAT, CDR2 FQDESV (reference sequence). This CDR3 has 14 residues. The germline V and J ends were trimmed by 1 base and 0 bases, with 6 bases remaining between them. As DNA, the CDR3 is TGTGCCAGCAGCTTAGACCGGTCTAACTATGGCTACACCTTC. It yields the protein CASSLDRSNYGYTF.

There are a few counts of this clone. Written as DNA, the CDR3 is TGTGCCAGCAGCTCCGGGACAGGGTTTATGGGGTACTCTGGAAACACCATATATTTT. This sequence encodes CASSSGTGFMGYSGNTIYF. The J gene is TRBJ1-3, the V gene TRBV7-9; the match to TRBD1 covers 9 bases. CDR1 is SEHNR, CDR2 FQNEAQ, per germline (reference sequence). The CDR3 is 19 residues long. V lost 4 bases, J lost 0 bases, and 13 bases stayed unmatched. The full variable domain, its missing parts supplied by reference TRBV7-9 and TRBJ1-3, is DTGVSQNPRHKITKRGQNVTFRCDPISEHNRLYWYRQTLGQGPEFLTYFQNEAQLEKSRLLSDRFSAERPKGSFSTLEIQRTEQGDSAMYLCASSSGTGFMGYSGNTIYFGEGSWLTVV.

The chain uses TRBV20-1 and TRBJ1-2; unclear D gene. Looked up from germline, CDR1 is DFQATT and CDR2 is SNEGSKA (reference sequence). The CDR3 totals 11 residues. The ends were cut back, 6 bases at V and 2 bases at J, with 7 bases in the middle. The CDR3 sequence is CSATQNYGYTF. CDR3 in DNA: TGCAGTGCCACACAGAACTATGGCTACACCTTC.

This rearrangement joins TRBV27 to TRBJ1-5; D uncertain. Germline CDR1 MNHEY, CDR2 SMNVEV (reference sequence). Deletions cut 11 bases from V and 0 bases from J, with 14 bases between. The CDR3 length is 14 residues. The CDR3 region has the DNA TGTGCCCATCGATTGGCAAGTAGCAATCAGCCCCAGCATTTT. Amino acid sequence: CAHRLASSNQPQHF.

This chain links TRBV7-2 with TRBJ2-7; D may be TRBD1 (7 bases). CDR1 is SGHTA and CDR2 is FQGNSA in the germline V gene. This CDR3 is 15 amino acids long. V was cut by 6 bases and J by 3 bases, with 18 bases left in between. CDR3 sequence reads: CASRLGQGDFYEQYF. As DNA, the CDR3 is TGTGCCAGCAGGCTCGGGCAGGGGGACTTCTACGAGCAGTACTTC.

The chain employs TRBV4-1 and TRBJ1-5; D call uncertain. Germline V gives CDR1 MGHRA, CDR2 YSYEKL. Deletions cut 5 bases from V and 4 bases from J, with 18 bases between. This CDR3 comprises 16 residues. CDR3 coding DNA: TGCGCCAGCAGCTCGTCCGGGAGCCGACGTAATCAGCCCCAGCATTTT. Protein: CASSSSGSRRNQPQHF.

This clone was counted once. This chain joins TRBV30 and TRBJ2-3; possible D gene TRBD1, 6 bases. The CDR3 length is 12 residues. Germline assignment: CDR1 GTSNPN and CDR2 SVGIG (reference sequence). V was clipped by 0 bases and J by 5 bases, with 6 bases between them. The DNA for the CDR3 is TGTGCCTGGAGTGTACAGGGAGATACGCAGTATTTT. Its protein product is CAWSVQGDTQYF. The variable domain in full, completed from reference TRBV30 and TRBJ2-3, reads SQTIHQWPATLVQPVGSPLSLECTVEGTSNPNLYWYRQAAGRGLQLLFYSVGIGQISSEVPQNLSASRPQDRQFILSSKKLLLSDSGFYLCAWSVQGDTQYFGPGTRLTVL.

This chain connects TRBV12-3 or TRBV12-4 to TRBJ1-1; no clear D gene. Deletions cut 8 bases from V and 5 bases from J, with 12 bases between. The CDR3 extends over 12 amino acids. The CDR3 is CASLPGSTEAFF. CDR3 sequence (DNA): TGTGCCAGCCTTCCGGGGTCGACTGAAGCTTTCTTT.